The clone carrying this T cell receptor beta chain has only a few counts. With 0 bases removed from V and 2 bases from J, the gap between germline ends came to 6 bases. Germline values: CDR1 LGHDT, CDR2 YNNKEL (reference sequence). The CDR3 is 14 residues long. Per the original methods: Estimated nucleated cell counts came from reference gene primer amplification. The assay was immunoSEQ multiplex PCR, and TCRdb's table has in-frame clones only and misses some. Clonal size and the V and J genes are those of that table, whereas D and trimming came from the DNA. This repertoire shows under 350,000 clones, roughly 85% found once; its top ten account for more than 6%. The source of the sample is a study of blood T cell repertoires in COVID-19. Whole-study context: The United States, Italy and Spain provided the acute and convalescent COVID-19 samples. Nucleic acid was either cDNA or gDNA, and it came from T cells, B-cell-depleted T cells, or PBMCs.

The TCR comes from a human donor in a cohort sampled during active COVID-19. The sample comprised peripheral blood. The gene calls are TRBV3-1 (or the pseudogene TRBV3-2) and TRBJ2-3, with D unclear. CDR3 DNA sequence: TGTGCCAGCAGCCAAGACAGGCCCACAGATACGCAGTATTTT. The encoded protein is CASSQDRPTDTQYF.